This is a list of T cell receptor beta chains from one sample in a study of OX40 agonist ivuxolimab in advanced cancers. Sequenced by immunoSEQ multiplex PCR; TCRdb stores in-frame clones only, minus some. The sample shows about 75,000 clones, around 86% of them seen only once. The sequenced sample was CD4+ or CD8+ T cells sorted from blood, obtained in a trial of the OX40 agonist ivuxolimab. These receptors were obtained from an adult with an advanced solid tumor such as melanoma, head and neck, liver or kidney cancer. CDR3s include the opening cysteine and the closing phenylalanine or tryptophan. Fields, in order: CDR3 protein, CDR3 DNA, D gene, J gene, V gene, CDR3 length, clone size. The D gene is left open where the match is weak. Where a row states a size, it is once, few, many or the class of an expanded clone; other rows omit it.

CDR3 protein: CASSLQGRTEAFF
CDR3 DNA: TGTGCCAGCAGTCTCCAAGGGAGGACTGAAGCTTTCTTT
D gene: NA
J gene: TRBJ1-1
V gene: TRBV5-4
CDR3 length: 13
clone size: once

CDR3 protein: CASSLRVGQIYEQYF
CDR3 DNA: TGTGCCAGCAGCTTAAGAGTCGGGCAGATCTACGAGCAGTACTTC
D gene: NA
J gene: TRBJ2-7
V gene: TRBV7-9
CDR3 length: 15
clone size: NA

CDR3 protein: CASSGTDSVNEKLFF
CDR3 DNA: TGTGCCAGTAGTGGGACAGACAGTGTAAATGAAAAACTGTTTTTT
D gene: TRBD1
J gene: TRBJ1-4
V gene: TRBV19
CDR3 length: 15
clone size: NA

CDR3 protein: CASRQSGGNTIYF
CDR3 DNA: TGTGCCAGCAGACAAAGCGGGGGAAACACCATATATTTT
D gene: NA
J gene: TRBJ1-3
V gene: TRBV6-5
CDR3 length: 13
clone size: NA

CDR3 protein: CASSYSTALGQETQYF
CDR3 DNA: TGTGCCAGCAGTTACAGCACGGCGCTGGGACAAGAGACCCAGTACTTC
D gene: NA
J gene: TRBJ2-5
V gene: TRBV6-5
CDR3 length: 16
clone size: NA

CDR3 protein: CASSGGQQFGNTIYF
CDR3 DNA: TGTGCCAGCAGTGGGGGACAGCAATTTGGAAACACCATATATTTT
D gene: TRBD1
J gene: TRBJ1-3
V gene: TRBV28
CDR3 length: 15
clone size: NA

CDR3 protein: CASSIATGQGSQEQYF
CDR3 DNA: TGTGCCAGTAGTATAGCTACTGGACAGGGGTCGCAAGAGCAGTACTTC
D gene: TRBD1
J gene: TRBJ2-7
V gene: TRBV19
CDR3 length: 16
clone size: NA

CDR3 protein: CASTRDRSSYEQYF
CDR3 DNA: TGTGCCAGTACTAGGGATAGAAGCTCCTACGAGCAGTACTTC
D gene: NA
J gene: TRBJ2-7
V gene: TRBV19
CDR3 length: 14
clone size: NA

CDR3 protein: CASSLRETASYEQYF
CDR3 DNA: TGTGCCAGCAGCCTACGTGAGACAGCCTCCTACGAGCAGTACTTC
D gene: NA
J gene: TRBJ2-7
V gene: TRBV11-2
CDR3 length: 15
clone size: NA

CDR3 protein: CASSAGTSGSPISYEQYF
CDR3 DNA: TGTGCCAGTAGTGCCGGGACTAGCGGGAGTCCCATTTCCTACGAGCAGTACTTC
D gene: TRBD2
J gene: TRBJ2-7
V gene: TRBV19
CDR3 length: 18
clone size: NA

CDR3 protein: CASSIVADQPQHF
CDR3 DNA: TGTGCCAGTAGTATAGTGGCGGATCAGCCCCAGCATTTT
D gene: NA
J gene: TRBJ1-5
V gene: TRBV19
CDR3 length: 13
clone size: NA

CDR3 protein: CASSQVRGNTGELFF
CDR3 DNA: TGTGCCAGCAGCCAGGTCAGGGGGAACACCGGGGAGCTGTTTTTT
D gene: NA
J gene: TRBJ2-2
V gene: TRBV14
CDR3 length: 15
clone size: NA

CDR3 protein: CASSDWGRATDTQYF
CDR3 DNA: TGTGCCAGCAGTGATTGGGGAAGGGCCACAGATACGCAGTATTTT
D gene: NA
J gene: TRBJ2-3
V gene: TRBV6-1
CDR3 length: 15
clone size: NA

CDR3 protein: CASWQYNSPLHF
CDR3 DNA: TGTGCCAGCTGGCAGTATAATTCACCCCTCCACTTT
D gene: NA
J gene: TRBJ1-6
V gene: TRBV2
CDR3 length: 12
clone size: few

CDR3 protein: CASSIGLAGSSYEQYF
CDR3 DNA: TGTGCCAGTAGTATTGGTCTAGCGGGCAGCTCCTACGAGCAGTACTTC
D gene: TRBD2
J gene: TRBJ2-7
V gene: TRBV19
CDR3 length: 16
clone size: few

CDR3 protein: CASSGSPSGGARGSQYF
CDR3 DNA: TGTGCCAGCAGTGGGTCGCCTAGCGGGGGGGCCAGAGGGTCGCAGTATTTT
D gene: TRBD2
J gene: TRBJ2-3
V gene: TRBV6-1
CDR3 length: 17
clone size: NA

CDR3 protein: CASRTKRGGRNEQFF
CDR3 DNA: TGTGCCAGCAGAACCAAGCGGGGGGGCCGAAATGAGCAGTTCTTC
D gene: TRBD2
J gene: TRBJ2-1
V gene: TRBV7-2
CDR3 length: 15
clone size: NA

CDR3 protein: CASTPGADNYGYTF
CDR3 DNA: TGTGCCAGCACCCCCGGGGCGGACAACTATGGCTACACCTTC
D gene: NA
J gene: TRBJ1-2
V gene: TRBV7-8
CDR3 length: 14
clone size: NA

CDR3 protein: CAWNRDRENTIYF
CDR3 DNA: TGTGCCTGGAACCGGGACAGGGAGAACACCATATATTTT
D gene: TRBD1
J gene: TRBJ1-3
V gene: TRBV30
CDR3 length: 13
clone size: NA

CDR3 protein: CASKEGTETQYF
CDR3 DNA: TGTGCCAGTAAGGAGGGTACGGAGACCCAGTACTTC
D gene: NA
J gene: TRBJ2-5
V gene: TRBV19
CDR3 length: 12
clone size: few

CDR3 protein: CASSYSISFALSPQHF
CDR3 DNA: TGTGCCAGCAGTTACTCGATCTCATTTGCATTGAGTCCCCAGCATTTT
D gene: NA
J gene: TRBJ1-5
V gene: TRBV6-6
CDR3 length: 16
clone size: NA

CDR3 protein: CASSRRAGDNEQFF
CDR3 DNA: TGTGCCAGCAGCAGGAGGGCAGGGGACAATGAGCAGTTCTTC
D gene: NA
J gene: TRBJ2-1
V gene: TRBV2
CDR3 length: 14
clone size: NA

CDR3 protein: CASTGGLDAETQYF
CDR3 DNA: TGTGCCAGCACCGGGGGCTTGGACGCAGAGACCCAGTACTTC
D gene: NA
J gene: TRBJ2-5
V gene: TRBV28
CDR3 length: 14
clone size: few

CDR3 protein: CSARRQGEAFF
CDR3 DNA: TGCAGTGCTCGCCGGCAGGGTGAAGCTTTCTTT
D gene: NA
J gene: TRBJ1-1
V gene: TRBV20-1
CDR3 length: 11
clone size: NA

CDR3 protein: CASSRAVQATEAFF
CDR3 DNA: TGTGCCAGCAGTCGGGCCGTCCAAGCCACTGAAGCTTTCTTT
D gene: NA
J gene: TRBJ1-1
V gene: TRBV28
CDR3 length: 14
clone size: NA

CDR3 protein: CASSLFSFRDTYEQYF
CDR3 DNA: TGTGCCAGCAGTTTATTTAGTTTCAGGGACACCTACGAGCAGTACTTC
D gene: NA
J gene: TRBJ2-7
V gene: TRBV28
CDR3 length: 16
clone size: NA

CDR3 protein: CASSLLGTKTSYEQYF
CDR3 DNA: TGTGCCAGTAGTCTCTTGGGGACAAAAACCTCCTACGAGCAGTACTTC
D gene: NA
J gene: TRBJ2-7
V gene: TRBV19
CDR3 length: 16
clone size: NA

CDR3 protein: CAIVEVNSNQPQHF
CDR3 DNA: TGTGCCATCGTTGAAGTAAATAGCAATCAGCCCCAGCATTTT
D gene: NA
J gene: TRBJ1-5
V gene: TRBV6-5
CDR3 length: 14
clone size: NA

CDR3 protein: CASSESVQSIAGWTVTYNEQFF
CDR3 DNA: TGTGCCAGCAGTGAATCGGTCCAAAGCATAGCAGGCTGGACGGTGACCTACAATGAGCAGTTCTTC
D gene: NA
J gene: TRBJ2-1
V gene: TRBV6-1
CDR3 length: 22
clone size: NA

CDR3 protein: CASSPQGGSGNTIYF
CDR3 DNA: TGTGCCAGCAGTCCCCAGGGTGGCTCTGGAAACACCATATATTTT
D gene: NA
J gene: TRBJ1-3
V gene: TRBV25-1
CDR3 length: 15
clone size: NA

CDR3 protein: CASSLYPGGPSYEQYF
CDR3 DNA: TGTGCCAGCAGCTTGTATCCGGGGGGGCCAAGTTACGAGCAGTACTTC
D gene: TRBD2
J gene: TRBJ2-7
V gene: TRBV7-2
CDR3 length: 16
clone size: NA

CDR3 protein: CASSSPAQIWVELSNEKLFF
CDR3 DNA: TGTGCCAGCAGTAGCCCTGCTCAGATCTGGGTAGAACTATCTAATGAAAAACTGTTTTTT
D gene: NA
J gene: TRBJ1-4
V gene: TRBV6-4
CDR3 length: 20
clone size: NA

CDR3 protein: CASSLGGQGGYTF
CDR3 DNA: TGTGCCAGCAGCTTGGGAGGTCAAGGTGGCTACACCTTC
D gene: NA
J gene: TRBJ1-2
V gene: TRBV7-9
CDR3 length: 13
clone size: NA

CDR3 protein: CASSPRDRLTEQYF
CDR3 DNA: TGTGCCAGCAGTCCCCGGGACAGGTTGACCGAGCAGTACTTC
D gene: TRBD1
J gene: TRBJ2-7
V gene: TRBV6-5
CDR3 length: 14
clone size: NA

CDR3 protein: CASSQTPPGQGYEQYF
CDR3 DNA: TGCGCCAGCAGCCAGACCCCACCGGGGCAGGGGTACGAGCAGTACTTC
D gene: NA
J gene: TRBJ2-7
V gene: TRBV4-1
CDR3 length: 16
clone size: NA

CDR3 protein: CASSRASGLPYEQYF
CDR3 DNA: TGCGCCAGCAGCCGGGCTTCTGGACTCCCCTACGAGCAGTACTTC
D gene: NA
J gene: TRBJ2-7
V gene: TRBV5-1
CDR3 length: 15
clone size: NA

CDR3 protein: CASRRRLAGYEQYF
CDR3 DNA: TGTGCCAGCAGACGAAGACTAGCGGGATACGAGCAGTACTTC
D gene: TRBD2
J gene: TRBJ2-7
V gene: TRBV7-2
CDR3 length: 14
clone size: NA

CDR3 protein: CASNQGGQGRVEAFF
CDR3 DNA: TGTGCCAGCAATCAGGGGGGACAGGGTCGGGTTGAAGCTTTCTTT
D gene: TRBD1
J gene: TRBJ1-1
V gene: TRBV28
CDR3 length: 15
clone size: NA

CDR3 protein: CASRRDRVDTIYF
CDR3 DNA: TGTGCCAGCCGCCGGGACAGGGTGGACACCATATATTTT
D gene: TRBD1
J gene: TRBJ1-3
V gene: TRBV19
CDR3 length: 13
clone size: NA

CDR3 protein: CASSLGIARANYNSPLHF
CDR3 DNA: TGTGCCAGCAGCTTGGGAATCGCCAGGGCGAACTATAATTCACCCCTCCACTTT
D gene: NA
J gene: TRBJ1-6
V gene: TRBV11-2
CDR3 length: 18
clone size: NA

CDR3 protein: CASSRPSGSGANVLTF
CDR3 DNA: TGTGCCAGCAGTCGACCGTCCGGCTCGGGGGCCAACGTCCTGACTTTC
D gene: NA
J gene: TRBJ2-6
V gene: TRBV11-3
CDR3 length: 16
clone size: NA

CDR3 protein: CASSLGTSGPSTDTQYF
CDR3 DNA: TGCGCCAGCAGCTTGGGGACTAGCGGGCCCAGCACAGATACGCAGTATTTT
D gene: TRBD2
J gene: TRBJ2-3
V gene: TRBV5-1
CDR3 length: 17
clone size: NA

CDR3 protein: CASSRRTGTQNTEAFF
CDR3 DNA: TGCGCCAGCAGCCGCCGAACAGGGACCCAGAACACTGAAGCTTTCTTT
D gene: NA
J gene: TRBJ1-1
V gene: TRBV5-1
CDR3 length: 16
clone size: NA

CDR3 protein: CASGRGLARYEQYF
CDR3 DNA: TGTGCCAGCGGTAGAGGACTAGCCCGCTACGAGCAGTACTTC
D gene: TRBD2
J gene: TRBJ2-7
V gene: TRBV7-2
CDR3 length: 14
clone size: NA

CDR3 protein: CASSIRGSGGYTF
CDR3 DNA: TGTGCCAGTAGTATCCGAGGCTCCGGGGGCTACACCTTC
D gene: NA
J gene: TRBJ1-2
V gene: TRBV19
CDR3 length: 13
clone size: once

CDR3 protein: CASRQLRGALETQYF
CDR3 DNA: TGTGCAAGTCGCCAACTGCGGGGGGCGTTGGAGACCCAGTACTTC
D gene: NA
J gene: TRBJ2-5
V gene: TRBV12-2
CDR3 length: 15
clone size: NA

CDR3 protein: CASSGTAGGNQPQHF
CDR3 DNA: TGTGCCAGCAGTGGGACGGCGGGGGGCAATCAGCCCCAGCATTTT
D gene: NA
J gene: TRBJ1-5
V gene: TRBV2
CDR3 length: 15
clone size: NA

CDR3 protein: CAWSVPSGMETQYF
CDR3 DNA: TGTGCCTGGAGTGTGCCTAGCGGGATGGAGACCCAGTACTTC
D gene: TRBD2
J gene: TRBJ2-5
V gene: TRBV30
CDR3 length: 14
clone size: NA

CDR3 protein: CASTGAGRVEKLFF
CDR3 DNA: TGTGCCAGCACAGGGGCCGGGAGAGTGGAAAAACTGTTTTTT
D gene: NA
J gene: TRBJ1-4
V gene: TRBV28
CDR3 length: 14
clone size: few

CDR3 protein: CASRPPGQGVYTQYF
CDR3 DNA: TGTGCCAGTAGACCGCCGGGACAGGGGGTGTACACCCAGTACTTC
D gene: TRBD1
J gene: TRBJ2-5
V gene: TRBV19
CDR3 length: 15
clone size: NA

CDR3 protein: CASSSRPGALYEQYF
CDR3 DNA: TGTGCCAGCAGTTCCCGCCCCGGAGCGCTCTACGAGCAGTACTTC
D gene: NA
J gene: TRBJ2-7
V gene: TRBV27
CDR3 length: 15
clone size: NA

CDR3 protein: CASSPGTSGEKWFEETQYF
CDR3 DNA: TGTGCCAGCAGTCCCGGGACTAGCGGGGAAAAGTGGTTCGAAGAGACCCAGTACTTC
D gene: TRBD2
J gene: TRBJ2-5
V gene: TRBV7-9
CDR3 length: 19
clone size: once

CDR3 protein: CATSISGRGPYEQYF
CDR3 DNA: TGTGCCACCAGCATTTCGGGACGGGGACCCTACGAGCAGTACTTC
D gene: NA
J gene: TRBJ2-7
V gene: TRBV15
CDR3 length: 15
clone size: NA

CDR3 protein: CASRVFGNTQYF
CDR3 DNA: TGTGCCAGCAGAGTATTTGGAAATACGCAGTATTTT
D gene: NA
J gene: TRBJ2-3
V gene: TRBV28
CDR3 length: 12
clone size: NA